One sample yielded the 8 T cell receptor beta chains listed below, sequenced in a study of blood T cells in healthy people across ages. Next came a second PCR, run for roughly 6 to 11 cycles, which used a sample-barcoded 5' primer along with a J-beta primer mix. Each CDR3 protein gets one entry after TCRdb re-called the 5' RACE reads with MiXCR. The sample records 1.5 million to 2 million distinct CDR3 sequences, roughly 27% being singletons. The sequenced sample consisted of blood. The receptors derive from a woman in her twenties or thirties in good health.

This clonotype was detected a few times. The chain couples TRBV28 to TRBJ2-7; D perhaps matches TRBD1 (6 bases). Germline loops: CDR1 MDHEN, CDR2 SYDVKM. The CDR3 runs 13 residues. Trimming shortened V by 7 bases and J by 4 bases, and 14 bases separated the two germline ends. The CDR3 region is CASNSRGPYEQYF. DNA for the CDR3: TGTGCCAGCAATTCCAGGGGACCGTACGAGCAGTACTTC.

This clonotype was observed many times. The chain is built from TRBV7-2 and TRBJ1-5; D unclear. Germline CDR1 and CDR2: SGHTA and FQGNSA. Trimming removed 3 bases from V and 6 bases from J, with 12 bases in between. This CDR3 is built from 14 residues. The CDR3 is CASSFGERVQPQHF. As DNA, the CDR3 is TGTGCCAGCAGCTTCGGGGAGAGGGTTCAGCCCCAGCATTTT.

Comments on this clonotype: A much larger clone differs from this one at a single base, so this may be a read error. The chain links TRBV27 to TRBJ1-2; tentative D call: TRBD1 (6 bases). V lost 8 bases to trimming and J lost 5 bases, with 12 bases between them. This CDR3 comprises 12 residues. The germline CDR1 and CDR2 sequences are MNHEY and SMNVEV (reference sequence). The CDR3 DNA is TGTGCCAGCTGGGGGCGCGGGTATGGCTACACCTTC. This sequence encodes CASWGRGYGYTF.

In its sample, this clonotype was seen a few times. The chain employs TRBV20-1 and TRBJ2-3; 11 bases fit TRBD2. V gave up 3 bases and J gave up 3 bases; unmatched junction bases: 5. Germline loops: CDR1 DFQATT, CDR2 SNEGSKA (reference sequence). This CDR3 has 15 amino acids. The CDR3 coding sequence is TGCAGTGCTAGTTCCGCTAGCGGGAGGACAGATACGCAGTATTTT. This translates into CSASSASGRTDTQYF.

The chain has TRBV7-6 and TRBJ2-4; D may correspond to TRBD1 or TRBD2 (5 bases each). The last part of the DNA fits TRBJ2-5 better; the J call may be wrong. The length of the CDR3 is 16 residues. CDR1 is SGHVS, CDR2 FNYEAQ, per germline. The CDR3, as DNA: TGTGCCAGCAGCTTATCCCAGACGGGGACGAAAGAGACCCAGTACTTC. This sequence encodes CASSLSQTGTKETQYF.

V usage is TRBV7-9 and J usage is TRBJ2-7, with D possibly matching TRBD1 (5 bases). Looked up from germline, CDR1 is SEHNR and CDR2 is FQNEAQ (reference sequence). CDR3 length: 12 amino acids. The V and J ends lost 4 bases and 3 bases respectively, with 7 bases between them. CDR3 sequence (DNA): TGTGCCAGCAGCTATACAGGCTACGAGCAGTACTTC. Translation gives CASSYTGYEQYF.

On this clonotype: The junction departs from germline at one end; a sequencing error may be responsible. V gene TRBV5-1 combines with J gene TRBJ2-1, with a weak D call TRBD2 (6 bases). The CDR3 is 13 amino acids. The germline V gene encodes CDR1 SGHRS and CDR2 YFSETQ. CDR3 loop: CVSSLEGIDEQFF. DNA of the CDR3: TGCGTCAGCAGCTTGGAGGGAATCGATGAGCAGTTCTTC.

On this clonotype itself: One junction end does not reproduce the germline sequence, and a read error may be involved. The chain is built from TRBV5-6 and TRBJ2-7; 9 positions agree with TRBD1. Germline values: CDR1 SGHDT, CDR2 YYEEEE. This CDR3 comprises 16 residues. This chain's CDR3 is CVSSPAGTGYDYEQYF. The CDR3, as DNA: TGTGTCAGCAGCCCAGCCGGGACAGGGTACGACTACGAGCAGTACTTC.